Below are 13 T cell receptor beta chains sequenced from a single sample in a study of shared T cell receptors in the human thymus. Sequencing used immunoSEQ multiplex PCR; TCRdb keeps in-frame clones, though not all of them. There are more than 550,000 clones in the sample; approximately 85% occur only once, and roughly 0.01% lies in the top ten. These same data were also listed under a study on human thymus T cells.

The material sequenced was thymocytes. These receptors all come from a girl in the first two years of life with a congenital heart defect.

This clone was detected only once. The chain has TRBV29-1 and TRBJ1-2; D might be TRBD1 (6 bases). Trimming took 4 bases from V and 4 from J, leaving 13 bases between them. CDR3 length: 13 amino acids. CDR1 is SQVTM and CDR2 is ANQGSEA in the germline V gene. The CDR3 is CSVGTGLPYGYTF. DNA of the CDR3: TGCAGCGTTGGAACAGGGCTTCCCTATGGCTACACCTTC.

The J gene is TRBJ1-2, the V gene TRBV6-1; D remains unclear. Germline CDR1 and CDR2: MNHNS and SASEGT. The length of the CDR3 is 14 residues. Trimming took off 3 bases at V and 6 bases at J, with 14 bases between the two ends. CDR3 sequence: CASSELPGWNGYTF. CDR3 coding DNA: TGTGCCAGCAGTGAGCTGCCAGGATGGAATGGCTACACCTTC.

The chain couples TRBV5-1 to TRBJ2-1; 16 nucleotides align to TRBD2. The CDR3 has 21 amino acids. Germline lookup yields CDR1 SGHRS and CDR2 YFSETQ. The V and J ends lost 3 bases and 7 bases, in that order; junction bases with no gene match: 19. CDR3 protein: CASSWTGPGLAGGPLRNEQFF. The DNA of the CDR3 is TGCGCCAGCAGCTGGACCGGGCCGGGACTAGCGGGGGGGCCCCTTCGTAATGAGCAGTTCTTC.

The V call is TRBV9, the J call TRBJ2-2; TRBD1 matches 8 bases. CDR3 length equals 17 residues. Germline CDR1 and CDR2: SGDLS and YYNGEE. V lost 2 bases to trimming and J lost 3 bases; unmatched junction nucleotides: 9. The CDR3 coding sequence is TGTGCCAGCAGCGTCGAGGTCGACAGGGGATACACCGGGGAGCTGTTTTTT. Amino acid sequence: CASSVEVDRGYTGELFF.

The table lists this clone with a few counts. This sequence joins TRBV6-1 and TRBJ1-5; D call uncertain. CDR3 length: 14 residues. CDR1 is MNHNS and CDR2 is SASEGT in the germline V gene. The V gene lost 3 bases and the J gene lost 4 bases, with 10 bases spanning the gap. The CDR3 nucleotides read TGTGCCAGCAGTGAGTATCCGGTTAATCAGCCCCAGCATTTT. Protein product: CASSEYPVNQPQHF.

The chain has TRBV27 and TRBJ1-1; 7 positions match TRBD1. This CDR3 has 15 residues. Germline V CDR1 and CDR2: MNHEY, SMNVEV (reference sequence). J gave up 0 bases and V 5 bases, and 6 bases lay outside the gene matches. The CDR3: CASSPVTGMNTEAFF. CDR3 nucleotides: TGTGCCAGCAGTCCTGTGACAGGGATGAACACTGAAGCTTTCTTT.

The chain has TRBV9 and TRBJ1-1; a possible D gene is TRBD1 (5 bases). CDR1 and CDR2 from the germline V gene are SGDLS and YYNGEE. The CDR3 runs 19 residues. The V gene lost 4 bases and the J gene lost 4 bases, with 29 bases spanning the gap. CDR3 protein: CASSPRGPGPGGSGTEAFF. The CDR3 nucleotides read TGTGCCAGCAGCCCACGAGGCCCCGGACCGGGGGGGTCGGGCACTGAAGCTTTCTTT.

The chain has TRBV19 and TRBJ2-2; D is undetermined. CDR1 LNHDA and CDR2 SQIVND come from the germline V gene (reference sequence). Trimming took off 5 bases at V and 4 bases at J, with 8 bases between the two ends. The CDR3 runs to 13 residues. CDR3 in DNA: TGTGCCAGTAGTTATCGGTTCACCGGGGAGCTGTTTTTT. Protein product: CASSYRFTGELFF.

The chain carries TRBV7-9 and TRBJ2-7; 11 bases agree with TRBD1. J lost 2 bases, V lost 5 bases, and 17 bases had no gene match. The CDR3 sequence is 19 residues long. Germline V gives CDR1 SEHNR, CDR2 FQNEAQ (reference sequence). CDR3 in DNA: TGTGCCAGCAGCCGACGGACAGGGGGCTGGTCCGGCCCAACCTACGAGCAGTACTTC. As protein: CASSRRTGGWSGPTYEQYF. Full variable domain (missing parts from reference TRBV7-9 and TRBJ2-7): DTGVSQNPRHKITKRGQNVTFRCDPISEHNRLYWYRQTLGQGPEFLTYFQNEAQLEKSRLLSDRFSAERPKGSFSTLEIQRTEQGDSAMYLCASSRRTGGWSGPTYEQYFGPGTRLTVT.

CDR3 region: CASSQEDSAWPDTQYF. In nucleotides, the CDR3 is TGCGCCAGCAGCCAAGAGGACAGTGCTTGGCCAGATACGCAGTATTTT. The rearrangement links TRBV4-3 to TRBJ2-3, with a tentative D call TRBD1 (6 bases). The CDR3 is made up of 16 amino acids. V was clipped by 0 bases and J by 4 bases, with 14 bases between them. CDR1 is LGHNA and CDR2 is YSLEER in the germline V gene.

The chain links TRBV2 to TRBJ2-3, with TRBD2 matching 14 bases. The CDR3 is made up of 18 amino acids. CDR1 and CDR2 (germline): SNHLY, FYNNEI. After removal of 4 bases from V and 2 bases from J, the junction contained 8 bases not matched to a gene. The CDR3 sequence: CASSARLAGGPLTDTQYF. The CDR3 DNA reads as TGTGCCAGCAGTGCAAGACTAGCGGGGGGGCCCCTCACAGATACGCAGTATTTT.

The chain recombines TRBV14 with TRBJ2-2, with no clear D. The CDR3 length is 11 residues. CDR1 is SGHDN and CDR2 is FVKESK in the germline V gene. Deletions cut 8 bases from V and 3 bases from J, with 4 bases between. The CDR3 loop reads CASSDTGELFF. Written as DNA, the CDR3 is TGTGCCAGCTCCGACACCGGGGAGCTGTTTTTT. The full variable domain, in which reference TRBV14 and TRBJ2-2 provide the parts outside the CDR3, is EAGVTQFPSHSVIEKGQTVTLRCDPISGHDNLYWYRRVMGKEIKFLLHFVKESKQDESGMPNNRFLAERTGGTYSTLKVQPAELEDSGVYFCASSDTGELFFGEGSRLTVL.

The chain carries TRBV4-2 and TRBJ1-3, with TRBD1 identical over 7 bases. The CDR3 extends over 17 amino acids. Germline CDR1 reads LGHNA; CDR2 reads YNFKEQ. Losses at the gene ends were 8 bases for V and 2 bases for J; bases not matched to a gene: 15. The CDR3 region is CASGWGPKDRAGNTIYF. The CDR3 DNA sequence: TGTGCCAGCGGGTGGGGCCCAAAAGACAGGGCTGGAAACACCATATATTTT.